This TCR beta chain is from a study of chemoradiotherapy in HPV16-positive cancers. Across the whole study: Candidate HPV-specific clones and shared TCR motifs came from two HPV16-positive patients.

Produced via immunoSEQ multiplex PCR; TCRdb's table is partial and in-frame only. Among about 53,000 clones listed, over 85% were seen once. This CDR3 has 14 residues. The germline V and J ends were trimmed by 0 bases and 1 base, with 7 bases remaining between them. Germline-derived CDR1 and CDR2 are SGHRS and YFSETQ. V and J are TRBV5-1 and TRBJ1-1, with unresolved D. This TCR derives from a human donor with HPV-associated anogenital cancer. Sequencing was performed on blood, taken from a patient who underwent chemoradiotherapy. The DNA of the CDR3 is TGCGCCAGCAGCTTGGTTGTCGGGAACACTGAAGCTTTCTTT. It specifies CASSLVVGNTEAFF.